This TCR beta chain was found in a study of cytomegalovirus exposure and HLA in healthy donors. Notes on this clone: The antigen remains unidentified.

Germline CDR1 LNHDA, CDR2 SQIVND (reference sequence). This CDR3 comprises 17 residues. V shed 2 bases and J 6 bases; nucleotides not matched to a gene: 7. Regarding the study as a whole: The authors listed 150 to 200 TCR beta chains as cytomegalovirus-associated. A few of the chains that were CMV-associated were confirmed in vitro to be specific for CMV antigens.

Use of 60 Vbeta and 13 Jbeta primers characterized the PCR. Here immunoSEQ multiplex PCR was the method, and the copy in TCRdb shows in-frame clones only, minus some. The sample lists roughly 110,000 clones, about four fifths occurring once. The chain combines TRBV19 with TRBJ2-3, with TRBD2 identical over 14 bases. The origin of this receptor is a woman younger than 35 in good health and CMV-seropositive. The sample taken for sequencing was PBMCs. CDR3 nucleotides: TGTGCCAGTAGTATATTGGGACTAGCGGGAGAAAGGGATACGCAGTATTTT. As protein: CASSILGLAGERDTQYF.